This T cell receptor beta chain was recovered during a study of cytomegalovirus exposure and HLA in healthy donors. The table lists this clone with a count of one. The antigen remains unidentified. Germline V gene sequence: CDR1 MNHEY, CDR2 SVGAGI. This CDR3 is built from 15 residues. V lost 5 bases and J lost 6, with 17 bases in between. Study outcomes and limitations: TCR sequences were mostly rare, though some public TCRs occurred in many donors. According to a later analysis, TCR clusters from the first cohort tended to co-occur in the approximately 120 validation repertoires.

The repertoire was sequenced with immunoSEQ multiplex PCR; TCRdb's copy has only in-frame clones and lacks some. The table includes 150,000 to 250,000 clones, around 84% detected once. From the 120-subject validation cohort, which was separate from the roughly 630-subject first cohort, the donors were drawn. V is TRBV6-5 and J is TRBJ2-1; D remains ambiguous. The sequenced sample consisted of PBMCs. The origin of this receptor is a woman younger than 45 in good health and CMV-seropositive. The CDR3 protein is CASSPKLTKPNEQFF. DNA of the CDR3: TGTGCCAGCAGTCCCAAGCTAACTAAACCCAATGAGCAGTTCTTC.